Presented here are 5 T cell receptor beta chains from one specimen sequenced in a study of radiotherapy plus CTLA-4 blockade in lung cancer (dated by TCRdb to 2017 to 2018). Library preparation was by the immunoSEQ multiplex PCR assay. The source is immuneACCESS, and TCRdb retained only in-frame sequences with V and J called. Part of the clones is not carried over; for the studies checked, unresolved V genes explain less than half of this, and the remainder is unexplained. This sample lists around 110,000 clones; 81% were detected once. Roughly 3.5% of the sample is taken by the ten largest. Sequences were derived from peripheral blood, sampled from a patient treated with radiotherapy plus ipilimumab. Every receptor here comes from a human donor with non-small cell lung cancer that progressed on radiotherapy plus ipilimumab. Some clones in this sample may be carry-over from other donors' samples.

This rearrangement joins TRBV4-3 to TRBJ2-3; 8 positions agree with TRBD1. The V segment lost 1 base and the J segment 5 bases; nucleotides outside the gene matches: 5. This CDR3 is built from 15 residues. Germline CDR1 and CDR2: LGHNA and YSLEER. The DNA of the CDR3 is TGCGCCAGCAGCCAAGGACAGGGGAGTGAAGATACGCAGTATTTT. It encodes CASSQGQGSEDTQYF.

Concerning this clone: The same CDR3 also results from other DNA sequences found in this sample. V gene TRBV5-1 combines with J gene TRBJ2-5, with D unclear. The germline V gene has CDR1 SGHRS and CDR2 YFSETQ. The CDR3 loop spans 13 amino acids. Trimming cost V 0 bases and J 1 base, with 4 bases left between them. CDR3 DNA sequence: TGCGCCAGCAGCTTGGGGGTCCAAGAGACCCAGTACTTC. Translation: CASSLGVQETQYF.

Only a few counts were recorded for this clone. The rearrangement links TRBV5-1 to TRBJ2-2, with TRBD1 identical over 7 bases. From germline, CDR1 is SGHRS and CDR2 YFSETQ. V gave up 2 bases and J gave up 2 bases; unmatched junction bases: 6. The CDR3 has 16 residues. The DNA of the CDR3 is TGCGCCAGCAGCTTTTTGACAGGGAGTAACACCGGGGAGCTGTTTTTT. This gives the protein CASSFLTGSNTGELFF.

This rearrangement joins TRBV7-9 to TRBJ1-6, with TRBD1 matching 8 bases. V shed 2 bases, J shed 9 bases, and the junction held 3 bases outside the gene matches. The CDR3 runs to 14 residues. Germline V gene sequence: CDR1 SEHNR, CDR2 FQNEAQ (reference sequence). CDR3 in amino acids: CASSLQGAGSPLHF. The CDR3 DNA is TGTGCCAGCAGCTTACAGGGGGCCGGTTCACCCCTCCACTTT.

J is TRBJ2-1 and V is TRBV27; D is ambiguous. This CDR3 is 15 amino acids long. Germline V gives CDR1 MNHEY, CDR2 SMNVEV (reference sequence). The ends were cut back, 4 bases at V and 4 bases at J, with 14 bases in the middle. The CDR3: CASSSESNIYNEQFF. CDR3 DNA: TGTGCCAGCAGTTCAGAAAGCAACATATACAATGAGCAGTTCTTC.